This T cell receptor beta chain was identified in a study of early T cells in non-severe SARS-CoV-2 infection. This clonotype was seen at least ten times. The protocol attached unique molecular identifiers to individual cDNA molecules. In TCRdb, the 5' RACE reads were re-called with MiXCR into one record per CDR3 protein. The sample holds some 62,000 distinct CDR3 sequences, 8.5% to 9.5% seen once. Trimming at V came to 11 bases and at J to 7 bases, leaving 6 bases not matched to a gene. CDR3 length: 13 residues. Germline-derived CDR1 and CDR2 are MDHEN and SYDVKM. The genes are TRBV28 and TRBJ2-1; 12 nucleotides match TRBD1. Sequenced sample: whole blood. The receptor's source is an adult who was a healthcare worker with PCR-confirmed SARS-CoV-2 infection or an uninfected control (not recorded which). DNA for the CDR3: TGTGCCGTGGGACAGGGGGCGCGGAATGAGCAGTTCTTC. Its translation is CAVGQGARNEQFF.